This TCR beta chain was documented in a study of CD8 T cells in Susac syndrome. The CD8+ and CD4+ T cells were isolated magnetically using a negative isolation approach, whereas the TEMRA cells were enriched by FACS. Reverse transcription of about 0.45 to 1 ug RNA was performed with random hexamers. MiXCR was run by TCRdb on the immunoSEQ multiplex PCR reads, yielding one entry per CDR3 protein. The sample holds 300,000 to 350,000 distinct CDR3 sequences, roughly 94% seen once. Sequenced sample: CD4+ T cells from PBMCs. The TCR sequence derives from a human donor with multiple sclerosis.

CDR3 DNA: TGTGCCAGCAGCGTAGAGAGTATGGGAGGGGGTGAGCAGTTCTTC. It encodes CASSVESMGGGEQFF. The chain employs TRBV9 and TRBJ2-1; a possible D gene is TRBD2 (7 bases). CDR3 length: 15 residues. Per germline, CDR1 SGDLS and CDR2 YYNGEE. Trimming left V 0 bases short and J 9 bases short, with 16 bases between.